This T cell receptor beta chain emerged from a study of blood T cell repertoires in COVID-19. Study at large: Sample material is recorded as cDNA or gDNA derived from T cells, B-cell-depleted T cells, or PBMCs.

V lost 3 bases and J lost 8, with 10 bases in between. CDR3 length: 12 amino acids. Germline V lookup: CDR1 LNHDA, CDR2 SQIVND (reference sequence). The protocol was immunoSEQ multiplex PCR, while the TCRdb copy is restricted to in-frame clones and leaves out a portion. The sample records about 130,000 clones, roughly 83% being singletons. The chain employs TRBV19 and TRBJ1-2; weak D call: TRBD1 (5 bases). The TCR sequence derives from a human donor in a cohort sampled during active COVID-19. Sequencing was performed on peripheral blood. The CDR3 loop reads CASSIDKGGYTF. For the CDR3, the DNA is TGTGCCAGTAGTATTGACAAGGGGGGCTACACCTTC.